This TCR beta chain is from a study of cytomegalovirus exposure and HLA in healthy donors. CDR3 size: 14 residues. V dropped 8 bases and J dropped 4; count of bases not matched to a gene: 8. Germline CDR1 and CDR2: SGHRS and YFSETQ. TCRdb keeps only in-frame clones here, not all; method: immunoSEQ multiplex PCR. The data show roughly 86,000 clones, with 90% to 96% seen just once and roughly 1.5% held by the top ten. The sample comprised PBMCs. The source is a man younger than 35 in good health and CMV-seropositive. This chain joins TRBV5-1 and TRBJ1-2; 10 nucleotides line up with TRBD1. The CDR3 here is CASGTGEMGYGYTF. The CDR3 nucleotides read TGCGCCAGTGGGACAGGGGAGATGGGCTATGGCTACACCTTC.